Shown below are 9 T cell receptor beta chains from a single sample sequenced in a study of T cell changes during pregnancy in multiple sclerosis. Libraries were prepared by immunoSEQ multiplex PCR; TCRdb keeps only in-frame clonotypes and omits some of them. The sample has approximately 50,000 clones, around 90% seen once; the top ten hold 0.39%. The source material was CD4+ T cells from peripheral blood mononuclear cells, sampled after pregnancy. Every receptor here comes from a female donor with multiple sclerosis, enrolled in a pregnancy study.

This chain links TRBV14 with TRBJ1-2, with D perhaps TRBD1 (5 bases). The CDR3 is 13 residues long. Germline values: CDR1 SGHDN, CDR2 FVKESK. With 4 bases removed from V and 1 base from J, the gap between germline ends came to 7 bases. The DNA for the CDR3 is TGTGCCAGCAGCCGACAGAGTAACTATGGCTACACCTTC. Translated, it gives CASSRQSNYGYTF.

This rearrangement joins TRBV2 to TRBJ2-1; TRBD1 agrees at 8 bases. Germline loops: CDR1 SNHLY, CDR2 FYNNEI. CDR3 length equals 15 residues. The junction had 4 bases not matched to a gene; V was cut back by 2 bases and J by 4 bases. The CDR3 DNA follows: TGTGCCAGCAGTGAAAGGACAGGGACGTACAATGAGCAGTTCTTC. Protein product: CASSERTGTYNEQFF.

V and J are TRBV19 and TRBJ2-7; 9 positions agree with TRBD1. V shed 5 bases, J shed 6 bases, and the junction held 8 bases outside the gene matches. Germline CDR1 is LNHDA and CDR2 is SQIVND (reference sequence). The CDR3 has 14 amino acids. CDR3 DNA sequence: TGTGCCAGTAGTTTTTACTCGGACAGGGGCGAGCAGTACTTC. This encodes CASSFYSDRGEQYF. The variable domain in full, with the rest retrieved from reference TRBV19 and TRBJ2-7, is DGGITQSPKYLFRKEGQNVTLSCEQNLNHDAMYWYRQDPGQGLRLIYYSQIVNDFQKGDIAEGYSVSREKKESFPLTVTSAQKNPTAFYLCASSFYSDRGEQYFGPGTRLTVT.

The genes are TRBV7-3 and TRBJ2-1; 9 nucleotides align to TRBD2. CDR1 and CDR2 (germline): SGHTA, FQGTGA. CDR3 length: 16 residues. J was trimmed by 5 bases and V by 1 base; bases with no gene match: 6. CDR3 loop: CASSLMGTSRNNEQFF. CDR3 in DNA: TGTGCCAGCAGCTTAATGGGGACTAGCAGGAACAATGAGCAGTTCTTC.

The chain combines TRBV30 with TRBJ1-2, with unresolved D. Germline V gene lookup returns CDR1 GTSNPN and CDR2 SVGIG (reference sequence). The CDR3 length is 13 residues. V shed 2 bases and J shed 5 bases, with 12 bases lying between them. DNA for the CDR3: TGTGCCTGGAGTCCACAGCAGATTTATGGCTACACCTTC. Amino acid sequence: CAWSPQQIYGYTF.

The chain couples TRBV18 to TRBJ1-1; 10 bases are a match to TRBD1. V lost 0 bases and J lost 5; bases outside the gene matches: 9. This CDR3 comprises 17 residues. Germline lookup yields CDR1 KGHSH and CDR2 LQKENI. DNA for the CDR3: TGTGCCAGCTCACCACCGGGACAGGGGCATGTGGCGACTGAAGCTTTCTTT. Its translation: CASSPPGQGHVATEAFF.

V and J are TRBV10-3 and TRBJ2-1, with 12 positions matching TRBD2. V was clipped by 7 bases and J by 1 base; unmatched bases: 14. The CDR3 sequence is 19 residues long. The germline V gene encodes CDR1 ENHRY and CDR2 SYGVKD. The CDR3 loop is CAIKPGLAGTAQSYNEQFF. The CDR3 coding sequence is TGTGCCATCAAACCGGGACTAGCGGGCACAGCGCAATCCTACAATGAGCAGTTCTTC.

The rearrangement links TRBV7-9 to TRBJ2-2, with 10 bases fitting TRBD2. Losses at the gene ends were 5 bases for V and 4 bases for J; bases not matched to a gene: 7. CDR3 length equals 16 residues. Germline V lookup: CDR1 SEHNR, CDR2 FQNEAQ (reference sequence). This CDR3 is CASSQQLAGATGELFF. Here the CDR3 DNA reads TGTGCCAGCAGCCAGCAGCTAGCGGGAGCCACCGGGGAGCTGTTTTTT. Full variable domain (outside the CDR3, taken from reference TRBV7-9 and TRBJ2-2): DTGVSQNPRHKITKRGQNVTFRCDPISEHNRLYWYRQTLGQGPEFLTYFQNEAQLEKSRLLSDRFSAERPKGSFSTLEIQRTEQGDSAMYLCASSQQLAGATGELFFGEGSRLTVL.

The chain couples TRBV5-4 to TRBJ2-3, with D possibly matching TRBD2 (6 bases). V lost 0 bases and J lost 4, with 9 bases in between. CDR3 length: 14 residues. Germline CDR1 SGHNT, CDR2 YYREEE (reference sequence). The CDR3 sequence: CASSLALAPDTQYF. In DNA form, the CDR3 reads TGTGCCAGCAGCTTGGCACTAGCTCCAGATACGCAGTATTTT.